A selection of T cell receptor beta chains follows, all from one sample in a study of CXCR3-negative and CXCR3-positive naive CD8 T cells. From the 5' RACE reads, TCRdb lists one entry per CDR3 protein and no DNA. This listing includes about 48,000 distinct CDR3 sequences. Input material: memory CD8+ T cells from blood. The receptors come from a human donor in good health. Some clones in this sample may be carry-over from other donors' samples. Both conserved end residues are part of each CDR3.

>TRBV4-2|TRBJ1-1
CASSRPEGGTPVNTEAFF
>TRBV28|TRBJ1-6
CASIPRGYYNSPLHF
>TRBV4-2|TRBJ2-3
CASSQETGVGDTQYF
>TRBV4-2|TRBJ2-3
CASSQLAGATDTQYF
>TRBV28|TRBJ2-1
CASSLVGTEAFF
>TRBV14|TRBJ2-7
CASSPGRFRADEQYF
>TRBV14|TRBJ2-3
CASSQDNGRGADTQYF
>TRBV2|TRBJ1-5
CASDTGRWGNQPQHF
>TRBV28|TRBJ2-3
CASSFNVEDTQYF
>TRBV6-2/TRBV6-3|TRBJ1-6
CASSWDNSPLHF